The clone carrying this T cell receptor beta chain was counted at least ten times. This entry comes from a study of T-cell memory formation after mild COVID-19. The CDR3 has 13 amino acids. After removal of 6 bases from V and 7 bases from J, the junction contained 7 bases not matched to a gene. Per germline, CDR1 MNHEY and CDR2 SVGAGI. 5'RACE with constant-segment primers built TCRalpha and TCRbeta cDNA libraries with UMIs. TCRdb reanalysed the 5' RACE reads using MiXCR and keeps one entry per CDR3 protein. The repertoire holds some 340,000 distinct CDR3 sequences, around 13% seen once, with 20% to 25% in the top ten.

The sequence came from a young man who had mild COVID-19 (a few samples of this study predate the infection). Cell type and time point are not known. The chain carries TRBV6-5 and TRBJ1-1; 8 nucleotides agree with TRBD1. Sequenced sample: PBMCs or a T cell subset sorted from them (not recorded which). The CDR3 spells CASSYNRGNEAFF. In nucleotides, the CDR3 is TGTGCCAGCAGCTACAACAGGGGGAATGAAGCTTTCTTT.